Reported below is one TCR beta chain. The sample comes from a study of OX40 agonist ivuxolimab in advanced cancers. V was shortened by 3 bases and J by 7 bases, with 13 bases between the two germline ends. Looked up from germline, CDR1 is SGHRS and CDR2 is YFSETQ. The CDR3 covers 14 residues. Measured with immunoSEQ multiplex PCR; TCRdb has only the in-frame clones, and not every one. In the table there are tens of thousands of clones, 85% to 90% of which are singletons. The specimen was CD4+ or CD8+ T cells sorted from blood, collected in a trial of the OX40 agonist ivuxolimab. The rearrangement links TRBV5-1 to TRBJ2-2; a weak D match, TRBD1 (6 bases). The TCR sequence derives from an adult with an advanced solid tumor such as melanoma, head and neck, liver or kidney cancer. The CDR3 nucleotides are TGCGCCAGCAGCTGGGGTGCCAGGGGCGGGGAGCTGTTTTTT. This sequence encodes CASSWGARGGELFF. Full variable domain (missing parts from reference TRBV5-1 and TRBJ2-2): KAGVTQTPRYLIKTRGQQVTLSCSPISGHRSVSWYQQTPGQGLQFLFEYFSETQRNKGNFPGRFSGRQFSNSRSEMNVSTLELGDSALYLCASSWGARGGELFFGEGSRLTVL.